What follows are 30 T cell receptor beta chains derived from one specimen sequenced in a study of identical twins (dated by TCRdb to 2016 to 2018). Receptor amplification or capture employed 5' RACE. Sequenced on an Illumina HiSeq 2000. TCRdb reprocessed the public reads (quality trimming at Q25 with fastp, clone calling with MiXCR) and kept in-frame beta chains. One record per CDR3 amino acid sequence lists the most common genes and DNA. In all, the sample holds 400,000 to 600,000 distinct CDR3 sequences, and about 22% of those were seen once. 0.4% to 0.6% of the sample rests with the top ten. This same sample was also taken into another study, of yellow fever vaccine responses in identical twins.

Sequencing was carried out using CD4+ T cells sorted from blood. The receptors stem from a woman under 30 in good health.

In its sample, this clonotype was seen many times. V is TRBV12-3 or TRBV12-4 and J is TRBJ2-5; 13 bases are shared with TRBD2. V lost 5 bases and J lost 5; bases outside the gene matches: 5. This CDR3 spans 15 amino acids. CDR3 bases: TGTGCCAGCAGTCACGGGACTAGCGGGGTGGAGACCCAGTACTTC. This gives the protein CASSHGTSGVETQYF.

This clonotype occurred a few times. The gene calls are TRBV20-1 and TRBJ2-2; D might be TRBD2 (6 bases). Trimming cost V 0 bases and J 2 bases, with 16 bases left between them. CDR3 length: 17 amino acids. The germline gives CDR1 DFQATT, CDR2 SNEGSKA (reference sequence). The CDR3 DNA sequence: TGCAGTGCTAGAGATAGGAATAGCGGAATTAACACCGGGGAGCTGTTTTTT. Its protein is CSARDRNSGINTGELFF.

In its sample, this clonotype was seen many times. One end of the junction is discordant with germline, which a read error may explain. This rearrangement joins TRBV6-1 to TRBJ2-2; TRBD1 or TRBD2 may be the D gene (5 bases each). The length of the CDR3 is 13 residues. The germline V gene encodes CDR1 MNHNS and CDR2 SASEGT. DNA of the CDR3: TGCGCCAGCAGCCCGGGACCCACCGGGGAGCTGTTTTTT. This codes for CASSPGPTGELFF.

This clonotype was recorded only once. The V and J genes are TRBV18 and TRBJ2-6; possible D gene TRBD1, 5 bases. In germline, CDR1 is KGHSH, CDR2 LQKENI. This CDR3 region has 14 residues. Trimming removed 6 bases from V and 4 bases from J, with 10 bases in between. The DNA of the CDR3 is TGTGCCAGCTCTCAGGACAAGGGGGCCAACGTCCTGACTTTC. Translating it yields CASSQDKGANVLTF.

CDR3 sequence (DNA): TGTGCCAGCAGCTTGACTAGTTACCAAGAGACCCAGTACTTC. Its protein is CASSLTSYQETQYF. J is TRBJ2-5 and V is TRBV7-2; a possible D gene is TRBD2 (6 bases). The germline V and J ends were trimmed by 3 bases and 0 bases, with 8 bases remaining between them. In germline, CDR1 is SGHTA, CDR2 FQGNSA. The CDR3 sequence is 14 residues long.

This chain uses TRBV5-1 with TRBJ2-7; 8 nucleotides align to TRBD2. V was pared by 0 bases and J by 3 bases, with 8 bases of the junction left unmatched. The CDR3 contains 16 residues. Germline V lookup: CDR1 SGHRS, CDR2 YFSETQ. The CDR3 sequence: CASSLAGAGALYEQYF. The CDR3 nucleotides read TGCGCCAGCAGCTTGGCAGGAGCGGGAGCGCTCTACGAGCAGTACTTC. Variable domain in full (rest from reference TRBV5-1 and TRBJ2-7): KAGVTQTPRYLIKTRGQQVTLSCSPISGHRSVSWYQQTPGQGLQFLFEYFSETQRNKGNFPGRFSGRQFSNSRSEMNVSTLELGDSALYLCASSLAGAGALYEQYFGPGTRLTVT.

J is TRBJ2-1 and V is TRBV6-5, with D hard to call. Trimming left V 7 bases short and J 10 bases short, with 11 bases between. The CDR3 spans 11 residues. The V gene's germline CDR1 is MNHEY and CDR2 SVGAGI. The CDR3, as DNA: TGTGCCAGCAAATGGGAAAACGAGCAGTTCTTC. Translating gives CASKWENEQFF.

The V gene is TRBV6-5, the J gene TRBJ1-2; D is undetermined. The ends were cut back, 4 bases at V and 4 bases at J, with 7 bases in the middle. The CDR3 sequence is 12 residues long. CDR1 is MNHEY, CDR2 SVGAGI, per germline. The CDR3 sequence is CASSSFSYGYTF. CDR3 in DNA: TGTGCCAGCAGTTCATTCTCCTATGGCTACACCTTC.

The chain links TRBV4-1 to TRBJ2-5; 8 nucleotides match TRBD2. The CDR3 contains 15 residues. Trimming took 4 bases from V and 1 from J; bases not matched to a gene: 5. Looked up from germline, CDR1 is MGHRA and CDR2 is YSYEKL. The CDR3 nucleotides are TGCGCCAGCAGCCGAATAGCGGGAACCCAAGAGACCCAGTACTTC. Amino acids: CASSRIAGTQETQYF.

The chain combines TRBV11-2 with TRBJ2-7, with no clear D. Germline V gene sequence: CDR1 SGHAT, CDR2 FQNNGV. Trimming stripped 2 bases from V and 7 bases from J, with 18 bases between. This CDR3 spans 15 amino acids. This CDR3 is CASSLSGGEEWEQYF. DNA of the CDR3: TGTGCCAGCAGCTTATCCGGCGGAGAGGAATGGGAGCAGTACTTC.

This clonotype was counted a few times. Here the CDR3 omits its conserved ending phenylalanine or tryptophan, so a read error is the likely source. No DNA is shown, since the ends of the CDR3 on it are uncertain; the CDR3 is the one TCRdb lists. This chain uses TRBV23-1 with TRBJ2-5; the D call in the table, TRBD1, was not verified against the DNA. TRBV23-1 is placed among ORFs of uncertain function. 10 amino acids form the CDR3, both terminal residues included. The CDR3 is CASSRSPCGS.

This clonotype was counted at least ten times. This chain uses TRBV7-9 with TRBJ2-1; 11 bases map to TRBD2. Germline CDR1 SEHNR, CDR2 FQNEAQ (reference sequence). V lost 5 bases, J lost 9 bases, and 9 bases stayed unmatched. The CDR3 length is 15 residues. CDR3 sequence: CASSITSGRTGEQFF. CDR3 bases: TGTGCCAGCAGCATAACTAGCGGGAGAACGGGTGAGCAGTTCTTC.

The rearrangement links TRBV3-1 to TRBJ2-2; TRBD2 is a possible D gene (7 bases). The CDR3 is made up of 18 amino acids. Germline-derived CDR1 and CDR2 are LGHDT and YNNKEL (reference sequence). Trimming left V 0 bases short and J 1 base short, with 15 bases between. The CDR3, as DNA: TGTGCCAGCAGCCAAGACTTTCGGGGGGCGCGGAACACCGGGGAGCTGTTTTTT. This encodes CASSQDFRGARNTGELFF.

Ten or more counts support this clonotype. The V and J genes are TRBV3-1 and TRBJ2-5; D is ambiguous. Germline CDR1 LGHDT, CDR2 YNNKEL (reference sequence). The V end was cut by 1 base, the J end by 5 bases, with 8 bases between. The CDR3 totals 13 residues. The CDR3 spells CASSQGVRETQYF. The CDR3 bases are TGTGCCAGCAGCCAAGGAGTAAGGGAGACCCAGTACTTC.

This clonotype came up a few times. The rearrangement joins TRBV20-1 to TRBJ2-1; 13 bases agree with TRBD2. Trimming at V came to 6 bases and at J to 4 bases, leaving 9 bases not matched to a gene. The CDR3 runs 16 residues. CDR1 and CDR2 (germline): DFQATT, SNEGSKA (reference sequence). The CDR3 coding sequence is TGCAGTGCCACCACCGGGACTAGCGGGACATACAATGAGCAGTTCTTC. This encodes CSATTGTSGTYNEQFF.

This chain joins TRBV6-1 and TRBJ1-6; 7 bases align to TRBD1. Germline V gives CDR1 MNHNS, CDR2 SASEGT. The junction had 7 bases not matched to a gene; V was cut back by 6 bases and J by 8 bases. This CDR3 is 14 amino acids long. CDR3 region: CASSSGTVYSPLHF. The DNA for the CDR3 is TGTGCCAGCAGCTCGGGGACAGTCTATTCACCCCTCCACTTT.

The V call is TRBV2, the J call TRBJ2-7; D is ambiguous. V lost 1 base to trimming and J lost 3 bases, with 4 bases between them. Germline loops: CDR1 SNHLY, CDR2 FYNNEI. There are 12 residues in the CDR3. CDR3 in amino acids: CASSEEVYEQYF. In nucleotides, the CDR3 is TGTGCCAGCAGTGAAGAAGTCTACGAGCAGTACTTC.

The V and J genes are TRBV3-1 and TRBJ2-1, with 14 bases that match TRBD2. The CDR3 contains 18 residues. Germline trimming cut 6 bases from V and 6 bases from J; bases unmatched to any gene: 13. Germline-derived CDR1 and CDR2 are LGHDT and YNNKEL (reference sequence). The CDR3 loop is CASRRTSGGNVLPNEQFF. CDR3 nucleotide sequence: TGTGCCAGCAGGAGGACTAGCGGGGGGAACGTACTTCCCAATGAGCAGTTCTTC.

The rearrangement links TRBV20-1 to TRBJ2-7, with 10 bases matching TRBD2. The CDR3 is 15 residues long. With 1 base clipped from V and 6 bases from J, the junction kept 9 bases outside the gene matches. CDR1 is DFQATT, CDR2 SNEGSKA, per germline (reference sequence). The CDR3 coding sequence is TGCAGTGCTAGAGCACTACAGCGGGAGGGCCCCGAGCAGTACTTC. Residues: CSARALQREGPEQYF.

This rearrangement joins TRBV11-2 to TRBJ2-7; unclear D gene. Germline-derived CDR1 and CDR2 are SGHAT and FQNNGV. This CDR3 has 14 residues. V shed 2 bases and J shed 2 bases, with 10 bases lying between them. The CDR3 loop reads CASSLRGIPYEQYF. DNA for the CDR3: TGTGCCAGCAGCTTACGCGGCATCCCCTACGAGCAGTACTTC. Full variable domain (outside the CDR3, taken from reference TRBV11-2 and TRBJ2-7): EAGVAQSPRYKIIEKRQSVAFWCNPISGHATLYWYQQILGQGPKLLIQFQNNGVVDDSQLPKDRFSAERLKGVDSTLKIQPAKLEDSAVYLCASSLRGIPYEQYFGPGTRLTVT.

The chain joins TRBV29-1 to TRBJ2-3; the D gene is possibly TRBD2 (5 bases). Deletions cut 0 bases from V and 8 bases from J, with 12 bases between. Germline values: CDR1 SQVTM, CDR2 ANQGSEA. This CDR3 comprises 13 residues. The CDR3 DNA follows: TGCAGCGTTGAAGATCGAGGGCTCGGTACGCAGTATTTT. Its translation: CSVEDRGLGTQYF.

J is TRBJ1-4 and V is TRBV28; D is ambiguous. V dropped 5 bases and J dropped 8 bases, with 12 bases sitting between them. The CDR3 covers 13 residues. CDR1 MDHEN and CDR2 SYDVKM come from the germline V gene. Written as DNA, the CDR3 is TGTGCCAGCAGTACTGGCCGTTGGGAAAAACTGTTTTTT. Its protein is CASSTGRWEKLFF.

This clonotype was counted between two and nine times. This chain uses TRBV6-5 with TRBJ2-1, with D maybe TRBD2 (5 bases). CDR1 MNHEY and CDR2 SVGAGI come from the germline V gene. Trimming pared 2 bases from V and 2 bases from J, leaving 10 bases between. The CDR3 runs to 15 residues. The CDR3 DNA follows: TGTGCCAGCAGTTACGGGGAGCACACCTACAATGAGCAGTTCTTC. It specifies CASSYGEHTYNEQFF.

This clonotype has a single count. The rearrangement uses TRBV10-3 and TRBJ2-7; D remains unclear. The CDR3 runs to 15 residues. Germline CDR1 and CDR2: ENHRY and SYGVKD. Trimming left V 3 bases short and J 0 bases short, with 12 bases between. The CDR3 spells CAISDTEDNSYEQYF. The DNA of the CDR3 is TGTGCCATCAGTGATACGGAAGATAACTCCTACGAGCAGTACTTC.

The chain uses TRBV7-6 and TRBJ2-1; D might be TRBD1 (5 bases). Germline-derived CDR1 and CDR2 are SGHVS and FNYEAQ. V was trimmed by 1 base and J by 5 bases, leaving 21 bases between them. The CDR3 covers 18 residues. The CDR3 nucleotides are TGTGCCAGCAGCTTAGAGGGGCTGGAGCCACGACCAAACAATGAGCAGTTCTTC. It is translated as CASSLEGLEPRPNNEQFF. The full variable domain, rest sourced from reference TRBV7-6 and TRBJ2-1, is GAGVSQSPRYKVTKRGQDVALRCDPISGHVSLYWYRQALGQGPEFLTYFNYEAQQDKSGLPNDRFSAERPEGSISTLTIQRTEQRDSAMYRCASSLEGLEPRPNNEQFFGPGTRLTVL.

V and J are TRBV15 and TRBJ2-2; maybe TRBD1 (5 bases). The V gene's germline CDR1 is LNHNV and CDR2 YYDKDF (reference sequence). The CDR3 loop spans 14 amino acids. V lost 1 base, J lost 9 bases, and 12 bases lay in between. The chain's CDR3 is CATSRGQSLRELFF. The CDR3 region has the DNA TGTGCCACCAGCAGAGGACAGTCTTTACGGGAGCTGTTTTTT.

On this clonotype: A read error may produce the germline difference seen at one junction end. V and J are TRBV12-3 or TRBV12-4 and TRBJ2-7; 8 bases fit TRBD2. The CDR3 is 12 amino acids. CDR3 loop: CASSPVGGERYF. Here the CDR3 DNA reads TGTGCCAGCAGTCCCGTCGGGGGGGAGCGGTACTTC.

A few counts support this clonotype. The V gene is TRBV7-9, the J gene TRBJ2-3; D is possibly TRBD2 (5 bases). CDR3 length: 16 residues. V lost 1 base, J lost 2 bases, and 13 bases lay in between. CDR1 is SEHNR and CDR2 is FQNEAQ in the germline V gene (reference sequence). This CDR3 reads CASSLDREFTTDTQYF. The CDR3 DNA reads as TGTGCCAGCAGCTTAGACCGGGAATTTACCACAGATACGCAGTATTTT. The entire variable domain, with the rest obtained from reference TRBV7-9 and TRBJ2-3, is as follows: DTGVSQNPRHKITKRGQNVTFRCDPISEHNRLYWYRQTLGQGPEFLTYFQNEAQLEKSRLLSDRFSAERPKGSFSTLEIQRTEQGDSAMYLCASSLDREFTTDTQYFGPGTRLTVL.

This clonotype was counted only a few times. The chain links TRBV2 to TRBJ1-5; D not certain. CDR1 and CDR2 (germline): SNHLY, FYNNEI. The CDR3 is made up of 14 amino acids. Trimming stripped 3 bases from V and 6 bases from J, with 12 bases between. CDR3 bases: TGTGCCAGCAGTGATTGGGATCCAGGTCAGCCCCAGCATTTT. Translated, it gives CASSDWDPGQPQHF.

Only a few counts were recorded for this clonotype. The J gene is TRBJ2-7, the V gene TRBV6-5; no definite D call. This CDR3 comprises 13 residues. CDR1 MNHEY and CDR2 SVGAGI come from the germline V gene. V was shortened by 3 bases and J by 3 bases, with 9 bases between the two germline ends. CDR3 sequence: CASSYGRNYEQYV. In DNA form, the CDR3 reads TGTGCCAGCAGTTATGGCCGGAACTACGAGCAGTACGTC.